The rows below give T cell receptor beta chains drawn from one sample of a study of cytomegalovirus exposure and HLA in healthy donors. This table comes from immunoSEQ multiplex PCR, and its TCRdb copy is limited to in-frame clones, with some not included. The repertoire holds roughly 60,000 clones, with about four fifths as singletons. The source material was PBMCs. The receptors come from a female donor in good health and CMV-seronegative. CDR3s leave out the opening cysteine and the closing phenylalanine or tryptophan.

>TRBV4-1|TRBJ2-3
ASSHELAKTDTQY
>TRBV19|TRBJ2-6
ASKGGGAGANVLT
>TRBV27|TRBJ1-2
ASSFGRAGYYGYT
>TRBV9|TRBJ1-3
ASSVALQGHSGNTIY
>TRBV30|TRBJ1-3
AWSVLRGNTIY
>TRBV6-1|TRBJ1-4
ASSEALRETNEKLF
>TRBV4-1|TRBJ2-5
ASSHRRGRDQETQY
>TRBV10-1|TRBJ1-2
ASRGDRMLDGYT
>TRBV6-4|TRBJ2-2
ASSDSETGELF
>TRBV4-2|TRBJ1-6
ASSQQGAENSPLH
>TRBV7-2|TRBJ1-5
ATEAGGPSNQPQH
>TRBV11-2|TRBJ2-3
ASSSSRGTTDTQY
>TRBV6-1|TRBJ2-7
ASSVDRASYEQY
>TRBV6-6|NA
ASSYGDSDYEQY
>TRBV5-4|TRBJ1-1
ASSSGLNTEAF
>TRBV4-2|TRBJ2-2
ASSHQDPGGTGELF
>TRBV6-5|TRBJ2-1
ASRVTGTGENEQF
>TRBV2|TRBJ1-1
ASIRQANTEAF
>TRBV30|TRBJ1-1
AWSVRDTEAF
>TRBV27|TRBJ1-5
ASNPSGYNQPQH
>TRBV5-1|TRBJ2-2
ASSHPGTGELF
>TRBV5-4|TRBJ1-2
ASSLGLYGYT
>TRBV6-5|TRBJ1-1
ASSLDRPPNTEAF
>TRBV15|TRBJ1-2
ATSRATGPRGYT
>TRBV5-6|TRBJ1-2
ASSFAGGSYGYT
>TRBV5-6|TRBJ2-5
ASSLLAETQY
>TRBV5-1|TRBJ2-2
ASTTPTGTGELF
>TRBV27|NA
ASSPAGQGTYEQY
>TRBV5-1|TRBJ2-5
ASSLATGDETQY
>TRBV7-7|TRBJ2-2
ASSLAPVNTGELF
>TRBV7-9|TRBJ1-2
SSSLEQGARVYGYT
>TRBV5-4|TRBJ1-3
ASSRTGSLTGNTIY
>TRBV11-3|TRBJ1-1
ASSLSGQGNTEAF
>TRBV30|TRBJ2-3
AWSVLLYSTDTQY
>TRBV11-2|TRBJ2-7
ASSFRDTTSYEQY
>TRBV18|TRBJ1-1
ASSPGRTSYTEAF
>TRBV6-1|TRBJ1-2
ATVGQVYGYT
>TRBV7-7|TRBJ2-5
ASSLMDAGTQY
>TRBV7-2|TRBJ1-3
ASSLRGGRLGDTIY
>TRBV25-1|TRBJ1-3
ASSQTGRSGNTIY
>TRBV14|TRBJ2-1
ASSHTGTSGGKQF
>TRBV21-1|TRBJ2-7
ASNPREGGGYEQY
>TRBV6-1|TRBJ1-6
ASSSQGQVNSPLH
>TRBV7-2|TRBJ2-7
ASSLRQGLYEQY
>TRBV7-9|TRBJ1-6
ASSSGGGALTLH
>TRBV7-8|TRBJ2-1
ASMVLAGGSEQF
>TRBV9|TRBJ2-2
ASSVQGAGELF
>TRBV7-2|TRBJ2-1
ASSSQGGGGRLNEQF
>TRBV19|TRBJ2-6
ASSSIAGTGANVLT
>TRBV6-5|TRBJ1-4
ASSYLGGVNEKLF
>TRBV2|TRBJ2-3
ASSASGGADTQY
>TRBV27|TRBJ2-7
ASSWEEVGDEQY